This T cell receptor (beta chain) is from a study of shared clonotypes between healthy human individuals. Study as a whole: Three plates were used per donor for CD4 naive, three for CD4 memory, two for CD8 naive and one for CD8 memory. Study results and caveats: Sampling used blood alone; tissue repertoires probably differ. The diversity represented, both genetic and in exposure history, was limited by few donors. Generation of non-shared clonotypes was less probable than generation of clonotypes shared by all four donors.

TCRdb's copy holds only in-frame clones and misses some; the assay was immunoSEQ multiplex PCR. Of about 2.1 million clones in the sample, roughly 95% are singletons; the top ten hold 1.5% to 2%. In regard to this clone: Its specificity is not known.

Naive CD8 cells were CD45RO-negative, positively selected for CCR7, excluding terminally differentiated effector memory CD45RA+ cells. Germline values: CDR1 MDHEN, CDR2 SYDVKM. The CDR3 contains 12 residues. Trimming removed 8 bases from V and 7 bases from J, with 14 bases in between. This TCR was recovered from a man in his late teens or twenties in good health. Some clones in this sample may be carry-over from other donors' samples. The sample comprised naive CD8+ T cells from PBMCs. The J gene is TRBJ2-5, the V gene TRBV28, with D perhaps given as TRBD1 or TRBD2 (5 bases each). This CDR3 is CASSTQGATQYF. In DNA, the CDR3 is TGTGCCAGCTCGACCCAGGGAGCGACCCAGTACTTC.